These 10 T cell receptor beta chains originate from one sample sequenced in a study of CD4 T cells in relation to SARS-CoV-2 and coronaviruses. CD4+ T cells from unexposed donors were obtained before the COVID-19 pandemic (2011-2018). TCRdb's table, derived via immunoSEQ multiplex PCR, lists solely in-frame clones and lacks some. Among about 59,000 clones listed, more than 80% were seen once. Sequenced sample: memory CD4+ T cells from PBMCs. These receptor sequences come from a human donor in good health.

The chain recombines TRBV5-8 with TRBJ2-5; 7 nucleotides align to TRBD2. This CDR3 is 14 amino acids long. The V gene end was trimmed by 4 bases and the J gene end by 2 bases; junction bases not matched to a gene: 5. Germline values: CDR1 SGHTS, CDR2 YDEGEE. In DNA, the CDR3 is TGTGCCAGCAGCATCGAAGCGGGGCAAGAGACCCAGTACTTC. The encoded protein is CASSIEAGQETQYF.

The chain has TRBV5-1 and TRBJ2-2; the D is unclear. The CDR3 covers 15 residues. Trimming took 3 bases from V and 2 from J, leaving 11 bases between them. Germline V gives CDR1 SGHRS, CDR2 YFSETQ. The CDR3 nucleotides are TGCGCCAGCAGCTCGCTCTCTAGTAACACCGGGGAGCTGTTTTTT. This codes for CASSSLSSNTGELFF. The full variable domain, with the rest looked up from reference TRBV5-1 and TRBJ2-2, is KAGVTQTPRYLIKTRGQQVTLSCSPISGHRSVSWYQQTPGQGLQFLFEYFSETQRNKGNFPGRFSGRQFSNSRSEMNVSTLELGDSALYLCASSSLSSNTGELFFGEGSRLTVL.

The chain couples TRBV5-1 to TRBJ2-2, with D possibly TRBD2 on 5 matching bases. The CDR3 contains 14 residues. V was shortened by 4 bases and J by 4 bases, with 11 bases between the two germline ends. CDR1 SGHRS and CDR2 YFSETQ come from the germline V gene. The DNA for the CDR3 is TGCGCCAGCAGCGCGAGGGATCTCACCGGGGAGCTGTTTTTT. It codes for CASSARDLTGELFF.

V is TRBV28 and J is TRBJ1-5, with 8 bases that match TRBD1. V lost 4 bases and J lost 5; bases outside the gene matches: 7. Germline assignment: CDR1 MDHEN and CDR2 SYDVKM. There are 15 residues in the CDR3. CDR3 amino acids: CASSYGQGFYQPQHF. As DNA, the CDR3 is TGTGCCAGCAGTTACGGACAGGGTTTTTATCAGCCCCAGCATTTT.

The gene calls are TRBV5-4 and TRBJ2-3; D perhaps matches TRBD1 (6 bases). The CDR3 extends over 14 amino acids. The V gene's germline CDR1 is SGHNT and CDR2 YYREEE (reference sequence). Trimming removed 6 bases from V and 2 bases from J, with 13 bases in between. CDR3 coding DNA: TGTGCCAGCACCGTTAGGACAGACACAGATACGCAGTATTTT. Its protein product is CASTVRTDTDTQYF. The full variable domain, completed using reference TRBV5-4 and TRBJ2-3, is ETGVTQSPTHLIKTRGQQVTLRCSSQSGHNTVSWYQQALGQGPQFIFQYYREEENGRGNFPPRFSGLQFPNYSSELNVNALELDDSALYLCASTVRTDTDTQYFGPGTRLTVL.

This rearrangement joins TRBV4-1 to TRBJ2-2; 14 bases are a match to TRBD2. CDR1 is MGHRA, CDR2 YSYEKL, per germline. This CDR3 is built from 20 residues. The trim removed 3 bases at V and 1 base at J, leaving 10 bases unmatched. The CDR3 is CASSHRTGTSGRVNTGELFF. For the CDR3, the DNA is TGCGCCAGCAGCCACAGAACCGGGACTAGCGGGAGAGTGAACACCGGGGAGCTGTTTTTT.

This sequence joins TRBV3-1 (or the pseudogene TRBV3-2) and TRBJ1-5; 9 positions agree with TRBD1. The ends lost 3 bases at V and 4 bases at J; junction bases unmatched: 1. Germline-derived CDR1 and CDR2 are LGHDT and YNNKEL (reference sequence). This CDR3 is 14 amino acids long. CDR3 nucleotides: TGTGCCAGCAGCCATGGGACAGGGAATCAGCCCCAGCATTTT. Translating it yields CASSHGTGNQPQHF.

The V call is TRBV30, the J call TRBJ1-6; 7 positions match TRBD1. The CDR3 has 16 residues. V lost 3 bases, J lost 4 bases, and 9 bases stayed unmatched. CDR1 and CDR2 from the germline V gene are GTSNPN and SVGIG (reference sequence). CDR3 sequence: CAWSHRGQIYNSPLHF. Written as DNA, the CDR3 is TGTGCCTGGAGCCACCGGGGACAGATTTATAATTCACCCCTCCACTTT.

The chain joins TRBV27 to TRBJ2-7; 11 bases agree with TRBD1. Germline V lookup: CDR1 MNHEY, CDR2 SMNVEV (reference sequence). With 6 bases clipped from V and 5 bases from J, the junction kept 9 bases outside the gene matches. The CDR3 spans 15 residues. CDR3 loop: CASRYRDRGINEQYF. The CDR3 nucleotides are TGTGCCAGCAGGTATAGGGACAGGGGGATCAACGAGCAGTACTTC.

This clone has only a few counts. V is TRBV30 and J is TRBJ2-2, with TRBD1 matching over 10 bases. Germline CDR1 is GTSNPN and CDR2 is SVGIG (reference sequence). The V and J ends lost 3 bases and 6 bases, in that order; junction bases with no gene match: 7. The CDR3 covers 15 residues. The CDR3 here is CAWRTGGMWAGELFF. The CDR3 bases are TGTGCCTGGAGGACAGGGGGCATGTGGGCCGGGGAGCTGTTTTTT.